This T cell receptor (beta chain) was recorded in a study of shared clonotypes between healthy human individuals. At the level of the study: Each donor had three CD4 naive, three CD4 memory, two CD8 naive and one CD8 memory plate. Findings and limits, study-wide: The rarefaction results pointed to incomplete sorted-subset sequencing despite large depth.

As concerns this clone: Its antigen remains unknown.

Sequencing used immunoSEQ multiplex PCR; TCRdb keeps in-frame clones, though not all of them. The repertoire holds around 2.5 million clones, with 93% as singletons. Trimming removed 3 bases from V and 7 bases from J; junction bases left unmatched: 4. This CDR3 contains 14 residues. Germline lookup yields CDR1 KGHSH and CDR2 LQKENI. The TCR was taken from a man between 18 and 35 years old in good health. Some clones in this sample may be carry-over from other donors' samples. The V gene is TRBV18, the J gene TRBJ1-1; 11 bases match TRBD1. Sequencing input: naive CD4+ T cells from PBMCs. The subset is: CD45RA+ positively selected. The CDR3 loop is CASSPGTGGSEAFF. CDR3 sequence (DNA): TGTGCCAGCTCACCGGGGACAGGGGGTAGTGAAGCTTTCTTT.